The 32 T cell receptor beta chains in this list originate from one sample, sequenced in a study of response to subunit inactivated influenza vaccine (dated by TCRdb to between 2017 and 2018). The library came from RT-PCR. The sequencing machine was an Illumina HiSeq 2500. The public reads were reanalyzed by TCRdb: fastp trimming at Q25, MiXCR alignment, in-frame beta chains only. Rows are unified per CDR3 protein, each entry keeping the most common DNA and genes. The sample table contains roughly 650,000 distinct CDR3 sequences; only one count was recorded for approximately 14% of them. The ten largest clones take up approximately 10% of the sample. This material consisted of PBMCs from blood, taken less than 13 days after vaccination. Every receptor here comes from a man aged 45-60 years who received an inactivated influenza vaccine. Donor details come from another sample of the same person, matched by shared clones.

This clonotype was recorded a few times. V and J are TRBV20-1 and TRBJ2-3, with 10 nucleotides matching TRBD2. This CDR3 region has 14 residues. Germline V CDR1 and CDR2: DFQATT, SNEGSKA (reference sequence). V shed 6 bases, J shed 3 bases, and the junction held 6 bases outside the gene matches. The CDR3 DNA sequence: TGCAGTGCCCTCGGGACTAGCGCGACAGATACGCAGTATTTT. It yields the protein CSALGTSATDTQYF.

A few counts support this clonotype. This chain joins TRBV10-2 and TRBJ2-3; no reliable D call. The length of the CDR3 is 15 residues. Trimming stripped 6 bases from V and 1 base from J, with 14 bases between. The germline CDR1 and CDR2 sequences are WSHSY and SAAADI. CDR3 coding DNA: TGCGCCAGCAGGGCCCTGGGCGGAGGCACAGATACGCAGTATTTT. It specifies CASRALGGGTDTQYF.

V gene TRBV29-1 combines with J gene TRBJ2-7; 7 nucleotides line up with TRBD1. V was clipped by 4 bases and J by 0 bases; unmatched bases: 6. CDR3 size: 14 residues. Germline V gene sequence: CDR1 SQVTM, CDR2 ANQGSEA. CDR3 nucleotides: TGCAGCGTTGCCGGGACAGCTGCCTCCTACGAGCAGTACTTC. The encoded protein is CSVAGTAASYEQYF.

This clonotype has more than one count but fewer than ten. In DNA form, the CDR3 reads TGTGCCAGCAGCAGAATACAGGGGGCCAAACTCCAAGAGACCCAGTACTTC. Protein product: CASSRIQGAKLQETQYF. V gene TRBV5-6 combines with J gene TRBJ2-5; 9 positions match TRBD1. The CDR3 is made up of 17 amino acids. CDR1 is SGHDT and CDR2 is YYEEEE in the germline V gene. J lost 1 base, V lost 4 bases, and 11 bases had no gene match.

This clonotype has more than one count but fewer than ten. This sequence joins TRBV20-1 and TRBJ1-6; 8 positions match TRBD1. The germline V gene encodes CDR1 DFQATT and CDR2 SNEGSKA (reference sequence). The junction had 5 bases not matched to a gene; V was cut back by 3 bases and J by 7 bases. The CDR3 has 14 amino acids. The CDR3 sequence: CSASSGGLNSPLHF. The CDR3 DNA reads TGCAGTGCTAGTTCAGGGGGCTTGAATTCACCCCTCCACTTT.

This chain joins TRBV7-3 and TRBJ2-1, with 10 bases that match TRBD2. This CDR3 comprises 18 residues. Germline trimming cut 5 bases from V and 5 bases from J; bases unmatched to any gene: 15. Germline V gene lookup returns CDR1 SGHTA and CDR2 FQGTGA. The CDR3 reads CASSTPASGSPRNNEQFF. The CDR3 DNA follows: TGTGCCAGCAGCACCCCGGCTAGCGGGAGCCCTCGCAACAATGAGCAGTTCTTC.

This clonotype was counted between two and nine times. This chain connects TRBV20-1 to TRBJ1-1; D call uncertain. Trimming stripped 6 bases from V and 1 base from J, with 18 bases between. In germline, CDR1 is DFQATT, CDR2 SNEGSKA (reference sequence). The CDR3 length is 15 residues. The CDR3 DNA reads as TGCAGTGCCCCCCAAATGGCCAGGACGAACACTGAAGCTTTCTTT. This encodes CSAPQMARTNTEAFF.

The chain employs TRBV4-1 and TRBJ2-3, with 9 bases fitting TRBD2. V lost 0 bases and J lost 4; bases outside the gene matches: 8. The CDR3 extends over 17 amino acids. Germline lookup yields CDR1 MGHRA and CDR2 YSYEKL. CDR3 nucleotide sequence: TGCGCCAGCAGCCAAGATCGGCTAGCGGGGAGGTCAGATACGCAGTATTTT. Residues: CASSQDRLAGRSDTQYF.

This clonotype was counted a few times. The CDR3 loop is CASSPERTPTGTWGGYTF. CDR3 nucleotides: TGTGCCAGCTCACCAGAGCGGACCCCGACAGGGACCTGGGGAGGCTACACCTTC. The chain links TRBV18 to TRBJ1-2, with TRBD1 matching over 7 bases. CDR3 length: 18 amino acids. V lost 2 bases, J lost 8 bases, and 20 bases stayed unmatched. The germline CDR1 and CDR2 sequences are KGHSH and LQKENI.

J is TRBJ1-4 and V is TRBV11-2, with 7 bases aligning to TRBD1. The CDR3 runs 16 residues. Germline V lookup: CDR1 SGHAT, CDR2 FQNNGV. V dropped 0 bases and J dropped 4; count of bases not matched to a gene: 5. The CDR3 DNA follows: TGTGCCAGCAGCTTAGATCGGGGACAGATTAATGAAAAACTGTTTTTT. It encodes CASSLDRGQINEKLFF.

This clonotype was detected only a few times. The CDR3 reads CSASPMRERTDTQYF. CDR3 DNA sequence: TGCAGTGCTAGTCCAATGCGGGAGCGCACAGATACGCAGTATTTT. The chain has TRBV20-1 and TRBJ2-3; the match to TRBD2 covers 7 bases. This CDR3 has 15 amino acids. Germline V CDR1 and CDR2: DFQATT, SNEGSKA (reference sequence). V lost 3 bases, J lost 1 base, and 7 bases stayed unmatched.

The chain carries TRBV12-3 or TRBV12-4 and TRBJ1-1; maybe TRBD1 (5 bases). CDR3 size: 13 residues. V lost 5 bases, J lost 5 bases, and 12 bases lay in between. The chain's CDR3 is CASSRDGQTEAFF. CDR3 nucleotide sequence: TGTGCCAGCAGTAGAGACGGACAAACTGAAGCTTTCTTT.

This clonotype was counted a few times. This sequence joins TRBV7-9 and TRBJ1-1, with no clear D. Germline CDR1 and CDR2: SEHNR and FQNEAQ (reference sequence). V lost 1 base and J lost 8, with 8 bases in between. The CDR3 is 12 residues long. DNA of the CDR3: TGTGCCAGCAGCTTAGGGGAAGGGGAAGCTTTCTTT. Encoded protein: CASSLGEGEAFF. Full variable domain (remainder filled in from reference TRBV7-9 and TRBJ1-1): DTGVSQNPRHKITKRGQNVTFRCDPISEHNRLYWYRQTLGQGPEFLTYFQNEAQLEKSRLLSDRFSAERPKGSFSTLEIQRTEQGDSAMYLCASSLGEGEAFFGQGTRLTVV.

The table lists this clonotype with a few counts. V is TRBV7-2 and J is TRBJ2-1, with 13 bases that match TRBD2. The V and J ends lost 5 bases and 9 bases, in that order; junction bases with no gene match: 7. The CDR3 is made up of 15 amino acids. Germline V gene sequence: CDR1 SGHTA, CDR2 FQGNSA. The CDR3 protein is CASSKLAGGPIEQFF. The CDR3 coding sequence is TGTGCCAGCAGCAAACTAGCGGGAGGGCCGATTGAGCAGTTCTTC.

In its sample, this clonotype was seen a few times. This sequence joins TRBV28 and TRBJ2-7, with no clear D. V lost 1 base and J lost 5, with 15 bases in between. The CDR3 totals 15 residues. Germline-derived CDR1 and CDR2 are MDHEN and SYDVKM. The CDR3 sequence: CASSLSARFRDEQYF. CDR3 in DNA: TGTGCCAGCAGTTTATCCGCCCGCTTTCGGGACGAGCAGTACTTC. Using reference TRBV28 and TRBJ2-7 for the parts outside the CDR3, the full variable domain is DVKVTQSSRYLVKRTGEKVFLECVQDMDHENMFWYRQDPGLGLRLIYFSYDVKMKEKGDIPEGYSVSREKKERFSLILESASTNQTSMYLCASSLSARFRDEQYFGPGTRLTVT.

This clonotype appeared many times. The germline gene is not matched at one end of the junction; a read error may be the cause. This chain joins TRBV5-1 and TRBJ1-1; 8 bases line up with TRBD1. CDR3 length equals 14 residues. The V gene's germline CDR1 is SGHRS and CDR2 YFSETQ. CDR3 protein: CASSWGTGNTEAFF. In nucleotides, the CDR3 is TGTGCCAGCAGCTGGGGGACAGGCAACACTGAAGCTTTCTTT.

This clonotype came up many times. The rearrangement joins TRBV10-3 to TRBJ2-7; TRBD2 matches 12 bases. CDR1 is ENHRY and CDR2 is SYGVKD in the germline V gene. Trimming cost V 3 bases and J 6 bases; bases outside gene matches: 3. This CDR3 has 14 residues. The CDR3 loop reads CAISDRLAGVEQYF. CDR3 nucleotide sequence: TGTGCCATCAGTGACCGACTAGCGGGAGTCGAGCAGTACTTC.

The rearrangement links TRBV25-1 to TRBJ2-2, with D possibly being TRBD2 (6 bases). V was clipped by 3 bases and J by 7 bases, with 9 bases between them. The CDR3 is 13 residues long. Germline-derived CDR1 and CDR2 are MGHDK and SYGVNS. The CDR3, as DNA: TGTGCCAGCAGTGACGGGGGTAGCGGGGAGCTGTTTTTT. Translating it yields CASSDGGSGELFF.

The chain combines TRBV15 with TRBJ1-6; 8 nucleotides line up with TRBD1. Germline loops: CDR1 LNHNV, CDR2 YYDKDF (reference sequence). J was trimmed by 7 bases and V by 2 bases; bases with no gene match: 10. The CDR3 is made up of 17 amino acids. The CDR3 DNA follows: TGTGCCACCAGCAGACAGGCGAGGACAGGGTCAAATTCACCCCTCCACTTT. Encoded protein: CATSRQARTGSNSPLHF.

The chain has TRBV20-1 and TRBJ2-7, with D uncertain. CDR1 DFQATT and CDR2 SNEGSKA come from the germline V gene (reference sequence). This CDR3 contains 13 residues. The V end was cut by 7 bases, the J end by 0 bases, with 13 bases between. CDR3 protein: CSVRSPSSYEQYF. The CDR3 region has the DNA TGCAGTGTGCGATCTCCGAGCTCCTACGAGCAGTACTTC.

The chain couples TRBV5-1 to TRBJ2-1, with D tentatively TRBD1 (5 bases). Looked up from germline, CDR1 is SGHRS and CDR2 is YFSETQ. The CDR3 loop spans 18 amino acids. The V gene lost 0 bases and the J gene lost 0 bases, with 16 bases spanning the gap. CDR3 in amino acids: CASSLGQLTWSSYNEQFF. The CDR3 DNA follows: TGCGCCAGCAGCTTGGGACAGCTAACGTGGAGCTCCTACAATGAGCAGTTCTTC.

This clonotype came up a few times. CDR3 sequence: CSATGGSRNTEAFF. DNA for the CDR3: TGCAGTGCTACTGGGGGGAGCCGGAACACTGAAGCTTTCTTT. This sequence joins TRBV20-1 and TRBJ1-1; a possible D gene is TRBD1 (5 bases). V dropped 4 bases and J dropped 1 base, with 13 bases sitting between them. CDR1 is DFQATT, CDR2 SNEGSKA, per germline (reference sequence). The CDR3 loop spans 14 amino acids.

J is TRBJ1-1 and V is TRBV6-1; D is unclear. Germline CDR1 and CDR2: MNHNS and SASEGT. The CDR3 is 16 residues long. V gave up 6 bases and J gave up 2 bases, with 19 bases separating them. The CDR3 sequence is CASSLEGPILNTEAFF. The CDR3, as DNA: TGTGCCAGCAGCCTGGAGGGCCCAATCCTTAACACTGAAGCTTTCTTT.

This clonotype has only a few counts. The rearrangement links TRBV20-1 to TRBJ2-1, with 8 bases that match TRBD2. V lost 1 base, J lost 1 base, and 6 bases stayed unmatched. Germline CDR1 DFQATT, CDR2 SNEGSKA (reference sequence). This CDR3 is built from 16 residues. The CDR3 sequence: CSARVGRGASYNEQFF. CDR3 DNA sequence: TGCAGTGCTAGAGTCGGGCGGGGGGCTTCCTACAATGAGCAGTTCTTC.

This chain uses TRBV4-2 with TRBJ2-3; no clear D gene. The germline V gene encodes CDR1 LGHNA and CDR2 YNFKEQ. The CDR3 sequence is 13 residues long. Trimming took off 0 bases at V and 2 bases at J, with 3 bases between the two ends. CDR3 region: CASSQEPTDTQYF. The CDR3 DNA reads TGTGCCAGCAGCCAAGAACCCACAGATACGCAGTATTTT.

This clonotype was seen a handful of times. The chain combines TRBV6-2 or TRBV6-3 with TRBJ2-7, with 11 bases fitting TRBD1. Germline trimming cut 2 bases from V and 2 bases from J; bases unmatched to any gene: 5. From germline, CDR1 is MNHEY and CDR2 SVGEGT. The CDR3 runs 16 residues. CDR3 residues: CASSYEPGQGAYEQYF. DNA for the CDR3: TGTGCCAGCAGTTACGAACCGGGACAGGGGGCCTACGAGCAGTACTTC.

This clonotype was found a few times. The V gene is TRBV27, the J gene TRBJ2-7; 11 nucleotides match TRBD2. V lost 6 bases, J lost 1 base, and 11 bases stayed unmatched. This CDR3 has 17 amino acids. The germline gives CDR1 MNHEY, CDR2 SMNVEV (reference sequence). CDR3 residues: CASRRRAGTSGSYEQYF. The CDR3 coding sequence is TGTGCCAGCAGGCGCCGCGCGGGGACTAGCGGTTCCTACGAGCAGTACTTC.

A few counts support this clonotype. The CDR3 sequence is CASSFGLAGALTGELFF. CDR3 bases: TGCGCCAGCAGTTTCGGACTAGCGGGGGCACTAACCGGGGAGCTGTTTTTT. This chain links TRBV23-1 with TRBJ2-2, with TRBD2 matching over 13 bases. TRBV23-1 belongs to the ORF category, with a function that is uncertain. V shed 5 bases and J 5 bases; nucleotides not matched to a gene: 8. The CDR3 has 17 amino acids.

The chain employs TRBV4-1 and TRBJ2-7; 7 bases match TRBD1. Trimming cost V 4 bases and J 3 bases; bases outside gene matches: 6. Germline V gene sequence: CDR1 MGHRA, CDR2 YSYEKL. The CDR3 runs 14 residues. CDR3 in DNA: TGCGCCAGCAGCCGAACCAGGGGGTTCTACGAGCAGTACTTC. Its translation: CASSRTRGFYEQYF.

This clonotype was picked up a small number of times. The chain links TRBV20-1 to TRBJ2-1; 9 nucleotides align to TRBD1. There are 16 residues in the CDR3. Trimming cost V 2 bases and J 2 bases; bases outside gene matches: 7. Looked up from germline, CDR1 is DFQATT and CDR2 is SNEGSKA (reference sequence). CDR3 sequence: CSARTPTGGTYNEQFF. DNA of the CDR3: TGCAGTGCTAGAACTCCGACAGGGGGAACCTACAATGAGCAGTTCTTC.

The table lists this clonotype with a few counts. The chain is built from TRBV6-6 and TRBJ1-1, with D hard to call. Germline CDR1 MNHNY, CDR2 SVGAGI (reference sequence). CDR3 length: 10 amino acids. CDR3: CRVGSTEAFF. The CDR3 DNA reads TGTCGGGTGGGGTCGACTGAAGCTTTCTTT.

V and J are TRBV23-1 and TRBJ2-7, with 7 bases identical to TRBD1. TRBV23-1 is an ORF, with its function uncertain. The CDR3 runs to 14 residues. With V trimmed by 3 bases and J by 1 base, 3 bases remained unmatched. CDR3 sequence reads: CASSQPDRSYEQYF. The DNA of the CDR3 is TGCGCCAGCAGTCAGCCGGACAGGTCCTACGAGCAGTACTTC.